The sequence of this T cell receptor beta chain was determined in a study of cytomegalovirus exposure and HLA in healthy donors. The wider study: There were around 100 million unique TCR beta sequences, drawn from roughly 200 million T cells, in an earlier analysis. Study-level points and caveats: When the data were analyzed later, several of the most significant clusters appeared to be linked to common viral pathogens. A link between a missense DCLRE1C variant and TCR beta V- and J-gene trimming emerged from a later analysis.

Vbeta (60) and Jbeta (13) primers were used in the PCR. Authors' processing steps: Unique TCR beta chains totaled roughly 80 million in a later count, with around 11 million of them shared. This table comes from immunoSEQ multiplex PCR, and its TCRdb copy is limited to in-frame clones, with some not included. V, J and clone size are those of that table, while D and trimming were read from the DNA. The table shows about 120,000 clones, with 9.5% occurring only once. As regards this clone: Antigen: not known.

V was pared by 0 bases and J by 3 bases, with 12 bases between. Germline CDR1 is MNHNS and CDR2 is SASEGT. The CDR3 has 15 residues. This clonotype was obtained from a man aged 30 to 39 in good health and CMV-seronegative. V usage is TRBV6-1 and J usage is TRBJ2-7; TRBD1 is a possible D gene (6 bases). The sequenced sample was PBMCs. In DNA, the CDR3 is TGTGCCAGCAGTGAAGCTGGCGACAGGATCTACGAGCAGTACTTC. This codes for CASSEAGDRIYEQYF.